This passage covers 12 T cell receptor beta chains from one sample sequenced in a study of T cell responses to AZD1222 COVID-19 vaccine. Sequenced by immunoSEQ multiplex PCR; TCRdb stores in-frame clones only, minus some. This sample carries over 130,000 clones, about 90% of them seen once, and the ten largest clones take 1.5% to 2%. The sequencing here drew on peripheral blood, taken 28 days after the second AZD1222 dose. These receptors originate from an adult who received the AZD1222 COVID-19 vaccine.

The chain links TRBV4-1 to TRBJ2-2, with D uncertain. V was shortened by 0 bases and J by 7 bases, with 12 bases between the two germline ends. The CDR3 is 15 residues long. Germline-derived CDR1 and CDR2 are MGHRA and YSYEKL. The CDR3 loop reads CASSQEGLGNGELFF. In nucleotides, the CDR3 is TGCGCCAGCAGCCAAGAAGGGCTGGGGAACGGGGAGCTGTTTTTT.

The CDR3 DNA is TGTGCCAGCAGTTACCGCGGGGAACGCTATGGCTACACCTTC. This codes for CASSYRGERYGYTF. The chain recombines TRBV6-2 or TRBV6-3 with TRBJ1-2; D gene unclear. V lost 2 bases and J lost 4, with 11 bases in between. CDR3 length equals 14 residues. Germline V gene lookup returns CDR1 MNHEY and CDR2 SVGEGT.

The gene calls are TRBV5-4 and TRBJ1-1, with 7 bases matching TRBD1. The CDR3 has 14 residues. V trimming: 0 bases; J trimming: 7 bases; junction bases outside the gene matches: 6. Germline CDR1 reads SGHNT; CDR2 reads YYREEE (reference sequence). DNA of the CDR3: TGTGCCAGCAGCTTGGACAGGGGATCCCTTGAAGCTTTCTTT. This codes for CASSLDRGSLEAFF.

This clone was seen just once. The V gene is TRBV5-6, the J gene TRBJ1-5, with 8 positions matching TRBD1. Germline lookup yields CDR1 SGHDT and CDR2 YYEEEE. CDR3 size: 18 residues. The junction had 18 bases not matched to a gene; V was cut back by 4 bases and J by 6 bases. CDR3 coding DNA: TGTGCCAGCAGCGCCACCGGGACAGGAAGGACTCCGGGTCAGCCCCAGCATTTT. Its protein is CASSATGTGRTPGQPQHF.

The CDR3 DNA reads TGTGCCTGCGGAGGGCGCCCTAACCGCAATGAGCAGTTCTTC. Its translation: CACGGRPNRNEQFF. This rearrangement joins TRBV24-1 to TRBJ2-1, with TRBD2 as a possible D gene (6 bases). The CDR3 has 14 amino acids. Trimming left V 12 bases short and J 6 bases short, with 20 bases between. The germline gives CDR1 KGHDR, CDR2 SFDVKD.

The chain couples TRBV14 to TRBJ1-1, with unresolved D. Trimming cost V 1 base and J 4 bases, with 10 bases left between them. This CDR3 has 14 residues. CDR1 is SGHDN, CDR2 FVKESK, per germline. The CDR3 DNA follows: TGTGCCAGCAGCCAAGTACTAGAGGGCACTGAAGCTTTCTTT. Translation gives CASSQVLEGTEAFF.

V gene TRBV27 combines with J gene TRBJ1-2; 7 nucleotides match TRBD1. Germline V lookup: CDR1 MNHEY, CDR2 SMNVEV (reference sequence). The CDR3 is 14 residues long. J lost 5 bases, V lost 3 bases, and 6 bases had no gene match. The CDR3 region has the DNA TGTGCCAGCAGTTTTGGGGGGACAGCTTATGGCTACACCTTC. It encodes CASSFGGTAYGYTF.

The V call is TRBV28, the J call TRBJ1-1; a weak D match, TRBD1 (5 bases). CDR3 length: 16 residues. From germline, CDR1 is MDHEN and CDR2 SYDVKM. The V gene lost 7 bases and the J gene lost 1 base, with 19 bases spanning the gap. The CDR3 reads CASTRGRIRGNTEAFF. The DNA of the CDR3 is TGTGCCAGCACCCGAGGCAGGATAAGGGGGAACACTGAAGCTTTCTTT. Together with reference TRBV28 and TRBJ1-1, the CDR3 gives the full variable domain: DVKVTQSSRYLVKRTGEKVFLECVQDMDHENMFWYRQDPGLGLRLIYFSYDVKMKEKGDIPEGYSVSREKKERFSLILESASTNQTSMYLCASTRGRIRGNTEAFFGQGTRLTVV.

This clone has only one observation. The CDR3 sequence is CASSHNRGGNEKLFF. The CDR3, as DNA: TGCGCCAGCAGCCATAACAGGGGAGGCAATGAAAAACTGTTTTTT. V is TRBV4-3 and J is TRBJ1-4, with 7 bases lining up with TRBD1. Germline V CDR1 and CDR2: LGHNA, YSLEER. After removal of 3 bases from V and 5 bases from J, the junction contained 6 bases not matched to a gene. This CDR3 comprises 15 residues.

The chain links TRBV7-6 to TRBJ2-7; TRBD1 agrees at 8 bases. The CDR3 totals 14 residues. After removal of 6 bases from V and 3 bases from J, the junction contained 7 bases not matched to a gene. Germline V gene lookup returns CDR1 SGHVS and CDR2 FNYEAQ. CDR3 in amino acids: CASRGTGRFYEQYV. DNA for the CDR3: TGTGCCAGCAGGGGGACAGGACGGTTCTACGAGCAGTACGTC.

The chain carries TRBV6-5 and TRBJ1-5; possible D gene TRBD1, 5 bases. The CDR3 sequence is 15 residues long. Trimming pared 5 bases from V and 2 bases from J, leaving 13 bases between. Germline CDR1 is MNHEY and CDR2 is SVGAGI. The chain's CDR3 is CASSRQGGGNQPQHF. CDR3 nucleotides: TGTGCCAGCAGTCGGCAGGGCGGAGGCAATCAGCCCCAGCATTTT.

The rearrangement joins TRBV7-3 to TRBJ2-7, with TRBD1 matching over 8 bases. The CDR3 totals 13 residues. V was clipped by 5 bases and J by 5 bases; unmatched bases: 5. Germline CDR1 and CDR2: SGHTA and FQGTGA. The CDR3 region is CASSAGQGNEQYF. The CDR3 DNA reads TGTGCCAGCAGCGCCGGACAGGGCAACGAGCAGTACTTC. Together with reference TRBV7-3 and TRBJ2-7, the CDR3 gives the full variable domain: GAGVSQTPSNKVTEKGKYVELRCDPISGHTALYWYRQSLGQGPEFLIYFQGTGAADDSGLPNDRFFAVRPEGSVSTLKIQRTERGDSAVYLCASSAGQGNEQYFGPGTRLTVT.